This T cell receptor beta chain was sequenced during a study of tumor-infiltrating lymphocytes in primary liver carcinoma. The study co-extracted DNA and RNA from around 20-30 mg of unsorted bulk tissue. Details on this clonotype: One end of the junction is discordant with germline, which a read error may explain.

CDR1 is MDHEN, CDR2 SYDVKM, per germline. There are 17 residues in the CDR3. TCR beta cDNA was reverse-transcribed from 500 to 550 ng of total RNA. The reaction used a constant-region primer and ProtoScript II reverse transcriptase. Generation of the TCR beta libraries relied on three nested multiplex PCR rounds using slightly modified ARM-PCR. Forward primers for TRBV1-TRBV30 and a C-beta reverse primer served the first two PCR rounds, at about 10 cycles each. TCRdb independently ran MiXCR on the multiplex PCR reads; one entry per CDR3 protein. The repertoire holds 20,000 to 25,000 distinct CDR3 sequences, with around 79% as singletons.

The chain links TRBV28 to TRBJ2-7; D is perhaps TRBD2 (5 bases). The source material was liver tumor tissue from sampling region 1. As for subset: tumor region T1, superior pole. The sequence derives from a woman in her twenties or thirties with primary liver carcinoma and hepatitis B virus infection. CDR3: CTSGLPLDGWYSYEQYF. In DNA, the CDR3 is TGTACCAGCGGCCTCCCTTTGGACGGATGGTACTCCTATGAGCAGTACTTC.